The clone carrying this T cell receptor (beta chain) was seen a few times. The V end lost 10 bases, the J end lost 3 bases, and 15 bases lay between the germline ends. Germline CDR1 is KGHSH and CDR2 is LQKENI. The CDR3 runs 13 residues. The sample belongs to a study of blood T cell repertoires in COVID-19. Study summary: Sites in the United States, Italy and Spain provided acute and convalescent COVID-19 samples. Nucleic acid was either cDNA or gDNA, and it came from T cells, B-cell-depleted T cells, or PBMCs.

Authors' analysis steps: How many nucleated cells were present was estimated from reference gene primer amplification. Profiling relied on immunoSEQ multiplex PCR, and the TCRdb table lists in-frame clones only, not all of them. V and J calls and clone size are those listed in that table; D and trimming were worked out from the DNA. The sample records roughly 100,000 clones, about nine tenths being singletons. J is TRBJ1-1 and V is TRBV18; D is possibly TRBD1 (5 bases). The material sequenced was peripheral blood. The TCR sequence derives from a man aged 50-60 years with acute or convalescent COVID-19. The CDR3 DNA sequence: TGTGCCACACGGCGGGGGTTGGACACTGAAGCTTTCTTT. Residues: CATRRGLDTEAFF.